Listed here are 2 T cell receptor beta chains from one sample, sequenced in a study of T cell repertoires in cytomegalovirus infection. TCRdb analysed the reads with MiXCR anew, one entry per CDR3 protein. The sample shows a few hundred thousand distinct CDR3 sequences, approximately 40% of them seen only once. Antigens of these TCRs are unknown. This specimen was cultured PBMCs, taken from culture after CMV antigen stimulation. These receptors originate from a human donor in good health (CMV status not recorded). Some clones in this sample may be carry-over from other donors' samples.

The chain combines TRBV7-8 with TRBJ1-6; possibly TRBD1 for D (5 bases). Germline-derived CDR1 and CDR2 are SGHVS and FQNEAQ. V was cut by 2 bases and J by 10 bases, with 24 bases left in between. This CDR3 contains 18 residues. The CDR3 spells CASSLILRVKDNRSPLHF. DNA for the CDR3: TGTGCCAGCAGCTTAATTCTCCGCGTAAAGGACAATAGGTCACCCCTCCACTTT. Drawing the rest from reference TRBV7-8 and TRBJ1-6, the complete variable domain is GAGVSQSPRYKVAKRGQDVALRCDPISGHVSLFWYQQALGQGPEFLTYFQNEAQLDKSGLPSDRFFAERPEGSVSTLKIQRTQQEDSAVYLCASSLILRVKDNRSPLHFGNGTRLTVT.

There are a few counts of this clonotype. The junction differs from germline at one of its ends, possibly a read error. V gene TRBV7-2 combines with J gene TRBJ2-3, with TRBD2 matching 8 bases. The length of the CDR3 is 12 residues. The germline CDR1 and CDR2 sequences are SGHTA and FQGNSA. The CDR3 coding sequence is TGTGCCAGCAGCTCTGGACTAGCAGGGCCCTTTTTC. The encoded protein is CASSSGLAGPFF.